This paragraph covers one T cell receptor (beta chain) sequence. The record originates from a study of cytomegalovirus exposure and HLA in healthy donors. This PCR relied on a set of 60 Vbeta primers and 13 Jbeta primers. Libraries were prepared by immunoSEQ multiplex PCR; TCRdb keeps only in-frame clonotypes and omits some of them. The repertoire consists of around 93,000 clones, with around 82% occurring once and the leading ten covering about 3.4%. CDR3 size: 16 residues. V lost 7 bases and J lost 9, with 25 bases in between. The germline gives CDR1 MDHEN, CDR2 SYDVKM. What was sequenced was PBMCs. The TCR comes from a man between 25 and 39 years old in good health and CMV-seropositive. V usage is TRBV28 and J usage is TRBJ2-1; D possibly corresponds to TRBD2 (6 bases). The CDR3 loop reads CASTVSRIAANAEQFF. CDR3 sequence (DNA): TGTGCCAGCACCGTTAGCCGGATAGCGGCTAACGCTGAGCAGTTCTTC.